The clone carrying this T cell receptor beta chain was found a few times. Its target is not known. The data stem from a study of cytomegalovirus exposure and HLA in healthy donors. General observations from the study: With later analysis, a missense DCLRE1C variant became linked to TCR beta V- and J-gene trimming. Clonal expansion, a later analysis showed, was greater in HLA-associated TCR beta chains than in equally common others.

CDR3 size: 15 residues. Per the germline V gene, CDR1 is MDHEN and CDR2 is SYDVKM. Deletions cut 4 bases from V and 2 bases from J, with 15 bases between. PCR primers comprised 60 Vbeta and 13 Jbeta primers. Here immunoSEQ multiplex PCR was the method, and the copy in TCRdb shows in-frame clones only, minus some. This table holds about 82,000 clones, 10% found once. The J gene is TRBJ2-7, the V gene TRBV28; D is perhaps TRBD1 (6 bases). The sequence derives from a man between 60 and 75 years old in good health and CMV-seropositive. Sequencing was carried out using PBMCs. The CDR3 here is CASSSGTKKAYEQYV. CDR3 DNA: TGTGCCAGCAGTTCGGGGACAAAAAAGGCCTACGAGCAGTACGTC.